The next 23 T cell receptor beta chains were all read from a single sample in a study of glioma-infiltrating T cells (TCRdb year 2016). TCRdb names Illumina MiSeq as the instrument used. The iRepertoire nested amplicon-rescue multiplex PCR (arm-PCR) platform was used to amplify TCR alpha and beta CDR3 regions from RNA. TCRdb itself trimmed the public reads at Q25 with fastp, ran MiXCR and retained productive beta chains. Identical CDR3 proteins give one entry, which carries the most common genes and DNA. In this sample the table shows some 90,000 distinct CDR3 sequences, approximately 40% of which occur a single time. Around two fifths of the sample lies in the top ten. The sample was glioma tissue, nonneoplastic brain tissue, or PBMCs (not recorded which). The receptor set was obtained from a human donor with low-grade glioma or glioblastoma, undergoing nonglioma brain surgery, or in good health (not recorded which).

This clonotype was seen at least ten times. The chain uses TRBV7-2 and TRBJ1-1; D uncertain. V shed 5 bases and J shed 7 bases, with 8 bases lying between them. The CDR3 is made up of 11 amino acids. The germline gives CDR1 SGHTA, CDR2 FQGNSA. CDR3 coding DNA: TGTGCCAGCAGCACCCGAAATGAAGCTTTCTTT. Translated: CASSTRNEAFF. Full variable domain (remainder filled in from reference TRBV7-2 and TRBJ1-1): GAGVSQSPSNKVTEKGKDVELRCDPISGHTALYWYRQSLGQGLEFLIYFQGNSAPDKSGLPSDRFSAERTGGSVSTLTIQRTQQEDSAVYLCASSTRNEAFFGQGTRLTVV.

There are many counts of this clonotype. V is TRBV9 and J is TRBJ2-1, with D possibly called TRBD1 or TRBD2 (5 bases each). The germline V gene has CDR1 SGDLS and CDR2 YYNGEE. Trimming left V 0 bases short and J 2 bases short, with 9 bases between. CDR3 length: 15 amino acids. CDR3 bases: TGTGCCAGCAGCGTAGGTGGGGGAACCTACAATGAGCAGTTCTTC. Protein sequence: CASSVGGGTYNEQFF.

The genes are TRBV6-1 and TRBJ2-1, with a tentative D call TRBD1 (5 bases). Germline loops: CDR1 MNHNS, CDR2 SASEGT. Trimming stripped 6 bases from V and 7 bases from J, with 16 bases between. The CDR3 is 14 residues long. CDR3 sequence reads: CASRDVAGPNEQFF. The CDR3 coding sequence is TGTGCCAGCAGAGATGTGGCAGGGCCAAATGAGCAGTTCTTC.

This clonotype was picked up many times. This chain connects TRBV5-1 to TRBJ2-7; D is unclear. Trimming removed 5 bases at V and 3 bases at J, with 12 bases between. The CDR3 totals 13 residues. Per germline, CDR1 SGHRS and CDR2 YFSETQ. The CDR3 bases are TGCGCCAGCAGAAGCATGCGGAGCTACGAGCAGTACTTC. Translated: CASRSMRSYEQYF.

The chain carries TRBV27 and TRBJ2-7; D is unresolved. Germline V lookup: CDR1 MNHEY, CDR2 SMNVEV (reference sequence). This CDR3 is 17 amino acids long. Deletions cut 3 bases from V and 2 bases from J, with 20 bases between. The DNA for the CDR3 is TGTGCCAGCAGTTTGGCGGAGATAAGCACAAAGACCTACGAGCAGTACTTC. Protein product: CASSLAEISTKTYEQYF.

This clonotype was seen just once. V and J are TRBV15 and TRBJ2-3; possible D gene TRBD2, 6 bases. The CDR3 runs 16 residues. Per the germline V gene, CDR1 is LNHNV and CDR2 is YYDKDF (reference sequence). V was cut by 3 bases and J by 7 bases, with 20 bases left in between. CDR3 region: CATSSLSRTGVNTQYF. CDR3 nucleotide sequence: TGTGCCACCAGCAGCTTATCACGAACGGGAGTAAATACGCAGTATTTT.

The chain employs TRBV15 and TRBJ2-3; 9 bases align to TRBD2. V lost 0 bases to trimming and J lost 5 bases; unmatched junction nucleotides: 9. The CDR3 sequence is 17 residues long. The V gene's germline CDR1 is LNHNV and CDR2 YYDKDF (reference sequence). CDR3 coding DNA: TGTGCCACCAGCAGAGATACCCTAGCGGGGTCTGGAGATACGCAGTATTTT. Translated, it gives CATSRDTLAGSGDTQYF.

There are many counts of this clonotype. The rearrangement uses TRBV24-1 and TRBJ2-1; TRBD2 matches 9 bases. This CDR3 region has 16 residues. Trimming cost V 3 bases and J 5 bases; bases outside gene matches: 7. In germline, CDR1 is KGHDR, CDR2 SFDVKD. CDR3: CATSDGSLAGHNEQFF. As DNA, the CDR3 is TGTGCCACCAGTGATGGGTCCCTAGCGGGACACAATGAGCAGTTCTTC.

The rearrangement uses TRBV30 and TRBJ1-4, with D possibly being TRBD1 (6 bases). The CDR3 spans 16 residues. Germline CDR1 is GTSNPN and CDR2 is SVGIG (reference sequence). Trimming cost V 4 bases and J 1 base, with 16 bases left between them. CDR3 in amino acids: CAWTLGGPGTNEKLFF. The CDR3 DNA reads TGTGCCTGGACCCTTGGGGGGCCAGGAACTAATGAAAAACTGTTTTTT.

This clonotype was recorded many times. The rearrangement uses TRBV5-4 and TRBJ1-5; D might be TRBD1 (5 bases). The CDR3 totals 15 residues. V was cut by 2 bases and J by 6 bases, with 15 bases left in between. Germline CDR1 and CDR2: SGHNT and YYREEE (reference sequence). The CDR3 DNA is TGTGCCAGCAGCTTTGAACCGGGGGTATCTCAGCCCCAGCATTTT. Residues: CASSFEPGVSQPQHF.

By sample share, this clonotype is medium-sized. CDR3 in DNA: TGTGCCAGCAGTTTGACCCGGGACACTGAAGCTTTCTTT. It codes for CASSLTRDTEAFF. The chain employs TRBV6-1 and TRBJ1-1; D is undetermined. This CDR3 has 13 amino acids. Trimming removed 5 bases at V and 3 bases at J, with 10 bases between. CDR1 and CDR2 (germline): MNHNS, SASEGT.

This clonotype was observed a few times. Given a much more abundant clone one base away, this may be a read error. The genes are TRBV3-1 and TRBJ2-1; D possibly corresponds to TRBD1 (5 bases). The germline CDR1 and CDR2 sequences are LGHDT and YNNKEL (reference sequence). The CDR3 has 16 residues. Trimming removed 4 bases at V and 0 bases at J, with 13 bases between. CDR3 loop: CASSLHSGASYNEQFF. The DNA for the CDR3 is TGTGCCAGCAGCCTCCATTCTGGGGCCTCCTACAATGAGCAGTTCTTC.

This chain connects TRBV28 to TRBJ2-7; no clear D gene. Trimming left V 6 bases short and J 7 bases short, with 19 bases between. This CDR3 region has 14 residues. Per germline, CDR1 MDHEN and CDR2 SYDVKM. DNA of the CDR3: TGTGCCAGCAGATACGGAAGCCCCTACAATGAGCAGTACTTC. Amino acid sequence: CASRYGSPYNEQYF. The variable domain in full, completed from reference TRBV28 and TRBJ2-7, reads DVKVTQSSRYLVKRTGEKVFLECVQDMDHENMFWYRQDPGLGLRLIYFSYDVKMKEKGDIPEGYSVSREKKERFSLILESASTNQTSMYLCASRYGSPYNEQYFGPGTRLTVT.

The chain has TRBV5-6 and TRBJ1-1, with 11 bases identical to TRBD1. The trim removed 4 bases at V and 5 bases at J, leaving 4 bases unmatched. The CDR3 totals 14 residues. In germline, CDR1 is SGHDT, CDR2 YYEEEE. CDR3 DNA sequence: TGTGCCAGCAGCGGGGACAGGGGGAGGACTGAAGCTTTCTTT. Its translation: CASSGDRGRTEAFF.

The sample holds many counts of this clonotype. The V call is TRBV3-1, the J call TRBJ2-1, with D perhaps TRBD1 (6 bases). Trimming left V 4 bases short and J 7 bases short, with 11 bases between. The CDR3 runs to 13 residues. The germline CDR1 and CDR2 sequences are LGHDT and YNNKEL (reference sequence). The CDR3 bases are TGTGCCAGCAGCCCTCCGCAGGGGAATGAGCAGTTCTTC. As protein: CASSPPQGNEQFF.

Concerning this clonotype: This may come from a read error, since a much larger clone is one base off. CDR3 sequence reads: CASSLGGGRGQPKAFF. The DNA for the CDR3 is TGCGCCAGCAGCTTGGGCGGGGGCAGGGGCCAACCTAAAGCTTTCTTT. The genes are TRBV5-1 and TRBJ1-1; a weak D match, TRBD1 (6 bases). This CDR3 region has 16 residues. V shed 0 bases and J shed 9 bases, with 21 bases lying between them. The germline CDR1 and CDR2 sequences are SGHRS and YFSETQ.

Ten or more counts support this clonotype. The chain couples TRBV13 to TRBJ1-1, with a weak D call TRBD1 (5 bases). Germline V CDR1 and CDR2: PRHDT, FYEKMQ (reference sequence). The CDR3 has 15 amino acids. Trimming cost V 5 bases and J 5 bases, with 18 bases left between them. The CDR3 protein is CASSQGGEGSTEAFF. The CDR3 DNA is TGTGCCAGCAGCCAAGGAGGGGAAGGATCGACTGAAGCTTTCTTT.

This clonotype was detected a few times. The chain has TRBV29-1 and TRBJ2-5; 11 nucleotides agree with TRBD1. After removal of 7 bases from V and 4 bases from J, the junction contained 5 bases not matched to a gene. Germline V CDR1 and CDR2: SQVTM, ANQGSEA. This CDR3 has 13 amino acids. The CDR3 DNA reads TGCAGCGGCTCCGGGACAGGGGGAGAGACCCAGTACTTC. Protein product: CSGSGTGGETQYF.

This clonotype has ten or more counts. The CDR3 nucleotides are TGCAGTGCTAAGGGCTCTGGGGCCAACGTCCTGACTTTC. Translation gives CSAKGSGANVLTF. This chain links TRBV20-1 with TRBJ2-6; D uncertain. The length of the CDR3 is 13 residues. Germline V lookup: CDR1 DFQATT, CDR2 SNEGSKA (reference sequence). Trimming took 4 bases from V and 0 from J, leaving 4 bases between them.

This clonotype was counted many times. This sequence joins TRBV7-9 and TRBJ2-2, with D unclear. Germline V gives CDR1 SEHNR, CDR2 FQNEAQ (reference sequence). Trimming stripped 6 bases from V and 1 base from J, with 9 bases between. The CDR3 consists of 14 residues. The CDR3 DNA reads TGTGCCAGCAGTCGGACCGAGAACACCGGGGAGCTGTTTTTT. Encoded protein: CASSRTENTGELFF.

Concerning this clonotype itself: The junction departs from the called germline gene at one end, perhaps through a read error. This chain links TRBV7-9 with TRBJ2-3; 9 bases agree with TRBD1. The CDR3 consists of 16 residues. Germline-derived CDR1 and CDR2 are SEHNR and FQNEAQ (reference sequence). CDR3 amino acids: CASSSGTGFRSDKQYF. CDR3 DNA sequence: TGTGCCAGCAGCTCGGGGACAGGGTTCAGGTCAGATAAGCAGTATTTT.

About this clonotype itself: A read error may produce the germline difference seen at one junction end. The chain combines TRBV4-1 with TRBJ2-3, with D possibly TRBD1 on 7 matching bases. CDR1 and CDR2 from the germline V gene are MGHRA and YSYEKL. The CDR3 loop spans 13 amino acids. This chain's CDR3 is CASSQGGSDTQYF. The CDR3 DNA reads as TGTGCCAGCAGCCAGGGGGGATCAGATACGCAGTATTTT.

For this clonotype: The junction and the germline gene differ at one end; a read error may be behind it. The CDR3, as DNA: TGTGCCTGCAGTTACCCGAAACAGGGTGGCGAGTTCTTC. It specifies CACSYPKQGGEFF. The chain recombines TRBV6-5 with TRBJ2-1, with D maybe TRBD1 (6 bases). The germline CDR1 and CDR2 sequences are MNHEY and SVGAGI. CDR3 length equals 13 residues.